Listed below are T cell receptor beta chains from one sample, sequenced in a study of blood T cell repertoires in COVID-19. Data came from immunoSEQ multiplex PCR; TCRdb stores just in-frame clones and leaves some out. This sample has 150,000 to 200,000 clones, with about 88% found just once. The sample consisted of peripheral blood. The receptors derive from a woman aged 80 or older with COVID-19, enrolled during active disease. Each CDR3 is given with its conserved first and last residue. D genes are given only for firm matches. A row's size may be missing; if present it is once, few, many or a size class.

j_gene,abundance,v_gene,d_gene,CDR3nt,CDR3aa
TRBJ2-2,-,TRBV7-8,TRBD2,TGTGCCAGCAGCTTAGCCCCTAGCGGGAATACCGGGGAGCTGTTTTTT,CASSLAPSGNTGELFF
TRBJ1-6,-,TRBV12-2,-,TGTGCAAGTCGCTCAAGGGACAAGAGAAGCTCCTATAATTCACCCCTCCACTTT,CASRSRDKRSSYNSPLHF
TRBJ2-7,-,TRBV24-1,-,TGTGCCACCAGTTCTTCGGACAAATACGAGCAGTACTTC,CATSSSDKYEQYF
TRBJ1-2,-,TRBV3-1/TRBV3-2,TRBD1,TGTGCCAGCAGCCGAGCGACAGGGTTACAGGGCTACACCTTC,CASSRATGLQGYTF
TRBJ2-2,-,TRBV24-1,-,TGTGCCACCAGTGCCGCCAGGGGGGACACCGGGGAGCTGTTTTTT,CATSAARGDTGELFF
TRBJ2-1,-,TRBV7-3,TRBD1,TGTGCCAGCAGCGAACCAGGGACAGATCCCTACAATGAGCAGTTCTTC,CASSEPGTDPYNEQFF
TRBJ1-2,-,TRBV5-1,-,TGCGCCAGCTCCCGGGAGGCCTATGGCTACACCTTC,CASSREAYGYTF
TRBJ1-1,-,TRBV10-3,-,TGTGCCATCAGTGAGTCTTCGTCCCGTACTGAAGCTTTCTTT,CAISESSSRTEAFF
TRBJ1-2,-,TRBV25-1,TRBD1,TGTGCCAGCAGTGAATCGGGGCAGGGGGGTATCTATGGCTACACCTTC,CASSESGQGGIYGYTF
TRBJ2-7,-,TRBV7-2,-,TGTGCCAGCAGCTCGGACAGGGGTTTAACGGGAGGGTTCTACGAGCAGTACTTC,CASSSDRGLTGGFYEQYF
TRBJ1-3,-,TRBV3-1/TRBV3-2,-,TGTGCCAGCCACAGACCGGTCTCTGGAAACACCATATATTTT,CASHRPVSGNTIYF
TRBJ2-1,-,TRBV29-1,TRBD2,TGCAGCGTTTTGACTAGCGGGAGAAGAGAGCAGTTCTTC,CSVLTSGRREQFF
TRBJ1-2,-,TRBV6-5,TRBD1,TGTGCCAGCAAGTGGGGACAGGGAGGTTTTGGCTACACCTTC,CASKWGQGGFGYTF
TRBJ1-5,-,TRBV15,TRBD1,TGTGCCACCAGCAGAGGGGACAGGGGGAATGGCAATCAGCCCCAGCATTTT,CATSRGDRGNGNQPQHF
TRBJ2-1,once,TRBV24-1,TRBD1,TGTGCCACCAGTGATGGACTGGACAGGGGGGGAAACAATGAGCAGTTCTTC,CATSDGLDRGGNNEQFF
TRBJ2-4,once,TRBV9,TRBD2,TGTGCCAGCAGCTTTCGGACTAGCGGGATTTTGAACTTC,CASSFRTSGILNF
TRBJ1-1,-,TRBV5-4,-,TGTGCCAGCAGCCCTCGGACAGTTACTAATTACGTTTGG,CASSPRTVTNYVW
TRBJ1-4,few,TRBV28,TRBD1,TGTGCCAGCAGTGAAGGGACAGTGATTAATGAAAAACTGTTTTTT,CASSEGTVINEKLFF
TRBJ2-5,-,TRBV11-2,TRBD2,TGTGCCAGCAGCCCCCAGGCCATAGCGGGAGGCGAGACCCAGTACTTC,CASSPQAIAGGETQYF
TRBJ1-2,-,TRBV7-3,TRBD1,TGTGCCAGCAGCATGGGGACAGGGTATAATGGCTACACCTTC,CASSMGTGYNGYTF
TRBJ2-2,-,TRBV5-1,-,TGCGCCAGCAGCCGGAACACCGGGGAGCTGTTTTTT,CASSRNTGELFF
TRBJ2-7,-,TRBV5-4,-,TGTGCCAGCAGCCTGCAGGGGTACGAGCAGTACTTC,CASSLQGYEQYF
TRBJ1-3,-,TRBV10-3,TRBD1,TGTGCCACCGGACAGGGTATTACTGGAAACACCATATATTTT,CATGQGITGNTIYF
TRBJ1-5,few,TRBV28,TRBD1,TGTGCCAGCAGGGAGGGACAGATCAATCAGCCCCAGCATTTT,CASREGQINQPQHF
TRBJ1-5,-,TRBV2,-,TGTGCCAGCACTGGGGGCATTAATCAGCCCCAGCATTTT,CASTGGINQPQHF
TRBJ1-3,-,TRBV28,-,TGTGCCAGCAGTATCACATACTCTGGAAACACCATATATTTT,CASSITYSGNTIYF
TRBJ2-5,-,TRBV19,-,TGTGCCAGTAGTATAGTACCCGGCGGGCAAGAGACCCAGTACTTC,CASSIVPGGQETQYF
TRBJ1-1,-,TRBV6-5,-,TGTGCCAGCAGCTATACCTTTCGAGATGAAGAAGCTTTCTTT,CASSYTFRDEEAFF
TRBJ2-7,-,TRBV12-3/TRBV12-4,-,TGTGCCAGCAGCCAATCCTACGAGCAGTACTTC,CASSQSYEQYF
TRBJ2-5,-,TRBV4-1,TRBD2,TGCGCCAGCAGCCACCCGGGACTAGCGGGAGAGACCCAGTACTTC,CASSHPGLAGETQYF
TRBJ2-7,-,TRBV18,TRBD1,TGTGCCAGCTCACCCGGGACAGGGGCCTACGAGCAGTACTTC,CASSPGTGAYEQYF
TRBJ2-7,-,TRBV7-2,TRBD1,TGTGCCAGCAGCCAGGGCCCAGGGGGCCTTTACGAGCAGTACTTC,CASSQGPGGLYEQYF
TRBJ1-1,once,TRBV4-3,-,TGCGCCAGCAGCCCCGACAGGCGAGCTGAAGCTTTCTTT,CASSPDRRAEAFF
TRBJ1-1,-,TRBV7-9,-,TGTGCCAGCAGTCCCGACAGCCGAGCTTTCTTT,CASSPDSRAFF
TRBJ2-7,few,TRBV28,TRBD2,TGTGCCAGCAGTTTCGTGACGGGAGGTGCCTACGAGCAGTACTTC,CASSFVTGGAYEQYF
TRBJ1-4,-,TRBV28,-,TGTGCCAGCACTTACTCGGAAAGGAGTGAAAAACTGTTTTTT,CASTYSERSEKLFF
TRBJ2-7,-,TRBV10-3,-,TGTGCCATCAGTGAGTCGGCACGCGAGCAGTACTTC,CAISESAREQYF
TRBJ1-1,-,TRBV4-2,TRBD1,TGTGCCAGCAGCCCCCAAGTTGGACAGGGAGAGACTGAAGCTTTCTTT,CASSPQVGQGETEAFF
TRBJ1-6,-,TRBV11-1,TRBD1,TGTGCCAGCAGCTCCGGGACAGCCAATTCACCCCTCCACTTT,CASSSGTANSPLHF
TRBJ2-1,-,TRBV3-1/TRBV3-2,TRBD2,TGTGCCAGCAGCCAAGTCTTTGGGGGAGGGCCCCCCCTCAATGAGCAGTTCTTC,CASSQVFGGGPPLNEQFF
TRBJ1-3,-,TRBV18,-,TGTGCCAGCTCACCACCTGGGGCCGAGTCCTCTGGAAACACCATATATTTT,CASSPPGAESSGNTIYF
TRBJ1-2,-,TRBV28,-,TGTGCCAGCAGTTTATTGGGTTCGGGGGTTAACTATGGCTACACCTTC,CASSLLGSGVNYGYTF
TRBJ1-2,-,TRBV6-5,-,TGTGCCAGCAGTTACTCCAGGGCGGATAACTATGGCTACACCTTC,CASSYSRADNYGYTF
TRBJ2-7,-,TRBV3-1/TRBV3-2,TRBD2,TGTGCCAGCAGCCAACAACTAGCGCGGGAGCAGTACTTC,CASSQQLAREQYF
TRBJ1-6,many,TRBV5-6,TRBD1,TGTGCCAGCAGCCCCGACAGGGGGACCCCGAGCTCCTATAATTCACCCCTCCACTTT,CASSPDRGTPSSYNSPLHF
TRBJ1-1,few,TRBV4-1,-,TGCGCCAGCAGCCAAGGGTCAGTGGAGACAGATGAAGCTTTCTTT,CASSQGSVETDEAFF
TRBJ2-4,once,TRBV14,-,TGTGCCAGCAGCCAAGGGACTCCAAACATTCAGTACTTC,CASSQGTPNIQYF
TRBJ2-6,-,TRBV5-4,-,TGTGCCAGCAACACGGGGGGCTTTGGGGCCAACGTCCTGACTTTC,CASNTGGFGANVLTF
TRBJ1-1,-,TRBV7-3,-,TGTGCCAGCAGTCAACTCGGGGTCACTGAAGCTTTCTTT,CASSQLGVTEAFF
TRBJ2-4,-,TRBV11-3,-,TGTGCCAGCAGCAGGACAGCGACGAGCAACATTCAGTACTTC,CASSRTATSNIQYF
TRBJ1-1,-,TRBV11-2,TRBD1,TGTGCCAGCAGCTTAGGGGCAGGACAGGGGGCTGAAGCTTTCTTT,CASSLGAGQGAEAFF
TRBJ1-1,few,TRBV25-1,-,TGTGCCAGCAGTGACGACATTGGGGGGAGGAACACTGAAGCTTTCTTT,CASSDDIGGRNTEAFF
TRBJ2-3,-,TRBV18,-,TGTGCCAGCTCACCTCCTAGCACAGATACGCAGTATTTT,CASSPPSTDTQYF
TRBJ2-2,-,TRBV18,-,TGTGCCAGCTCACCCCTAGGACTTTCGAACACCGGGGAGCTGTTTTTT,CASSPLGLSNTGELFF
TRBJ1-1,once,TRBV10-3,-,TGTGCCATCAGTGAGACAACGAACACTGAAGCTTTCTTT,CAISETTNTEAFF
TRBJ1-5,-,TRBV4-3,TRBD1,TGCGCCAGCAGCCAAGATCGGGACAGTTTGAATAGCAATCAGCCCCAGCATTTT,CASSQDRDSLNSNQPQHF
TRBJ1-2,-,TRBV7-8,TRBD1,TGTGCCAGCAGCATACAGGGGCTTGGCTATGGCTACACCTTC,CASSIQGLGYGYTF
TRBJ2-5,once,TRBV4-3,TRBD1,TGCGCCAGCAGCCCAGGGACAGGGGGCTCGGGGACCCAGTACTTC,CASSPGTGGSGTQYF